Included here is one T cell receptor (beta chain) sequence, with context. Its antigen is unidentified. The entry originates in a study of T cells in Graves' hyperthyroidism and ophthalmopathy. Study outcomes and limitations: Most clonotypes expanded in thyroid above 0.001 were likewise present in blood.

The source material, RNA transcripts, was used to amplify TCR beta CDR3 regions. RT-PCR in the first round (using the HTBI primer set) targeted the TCR CDR3. A single record per CDR3 protein comes from TCRdb applying MiXCR to the multiplex PCR reads. This table holds 300,000 to 350,000 distinct CDR3 sequences, 15% to 20% found once. Specimen: blood. This receptor was taken from a woman aged 45 to 65 with Graves' hyperthyroidism.

In DNA form, the CDR3 reads TGTGCCAGCAGTTTATTCTCGTCCTACAATGAGCAGTTCTTC. Protein sequence: CASSLFSSYNEQFF. The V and J genes are TRBV28 and TRBJ2-1; D is ambiguous. In germline, CDR1 is MDHEN, CDR2 SYDVKM. Deletions cut 1 base from V and 1 base from J, with 5 bases between. The CDR3 covers 14 residues. The full variable domain, with the rest looked up from reference TRBV28 and TRBJ2-1, is DVKVTQSSRYLVKRTGEKVFLECVQDMDHENMFWYRQDPGLGLRLIYFSYDVKMKEKGDIPEGYSVSREKKERFSLILESASTNQTSMYLCASSLFSSYNEQFFGPGTRLTVL.